The sequence of this T cell receptor (beta chain) was determined in a study of blood T cell repertoires in COVID-19 (dated by TCRdb to 2020 to 2021). Study-level background: Samples covering the acute and convalescent phases of COVID-19 were provided by collaborators in the United States, Italy and Spain. The prospective study material was composed of cDNA or gDNA derived from T cells, B-cell-depleted T cells, or PBMCs. The dataset comprised deeply sampled blood TCRbeta repertoires from subjects exposed to, actively infected with, or recovered from COVID-19. The repertoires were released in a freely available public database intended as a resource for research on the immune response to SARS-CoV-2. Samples were obtained from the ongoing ImmuneRACE study (first 160 participants) and from some 1,300 subjects provided by 6 global collaborators. Sample metadata almost always included a de-identified subject ID, COVID-19 status, age in years and sex. HLA class I and class II types, where available, came from metadata supplied by the sample provider rather than from assay-based typing.

V is clipped by 4 bases and J by 0 bases, and the sequence between their germline boundaries is 13 bases long. The CDR3, cysteine through phenylalanine, is 15 amino acids long. Only CDR3 DNA remains: 45 bases, in frame from the first base. According to the germline V gene, CDR1 reads SGHVS and CDR2 reads FQNEAQ. Points the paper makes about the study in general: The amount of clinical and demographic metadata varied by source and participant and was provided uncurated.

Remarks on this clone: Its antigen is not yet known. No clone much larger than this one lies a single base away; base qualities are absent.

The immunoSEQ Assay, a bias-controlled multiplex PCR, was used to amplify TCRbeta CDR3 regions from genomic DNA. From the authors' description of their analysis: The number of nucleated cells in each sample was estimated by amplification of reference gene primers within the assay. Sequence reads were collapsed and filtered to measure the absolute abundance of every unique TCRbeta CDR3 rearrangement. For each sample, productive Simpson clonality was calculated as the square root of Simpson's diversity index over productive rearrangements. This immuneACCESS table, as held by TCRdb, lists in-frame sequences with V and J called but not all clones. Of the missing ones, under half trace to an unresolved V gene in checked studies; the others have no known cause. V and J calls and clone size come straight from that table; D and trimming were deduced from the DNA. In all, the sample holds 200,000 or so clones, and around 79% of those were seen once. The ten largest clones add up to around 15% of the sample.

Collaborating institutions collected whole blood in K2EDTA tubes following their own protocols. For TCRbeta analysis, collaborators shipped samples as frozen whole blood, isolated PBMCs, or DNA extracted from either of those sample types. The chain was built from TRBV7-8 and TRBJ2-7; perhaps TRBD2 is the D gene, with 6 bases matching. The TCR originated in a man between 60 and 75 years old with active or convalescent COVID-19. Sequencing was carried out using peripheral blood. The DNA sequence is TGTGCCAGCAGCTGGGGGGTCCAGAGCTCCTACGAGCAGTACTTC. Its protein reads: CASSWGVQSSYEQYF.